This is a list of T cell receptor beta chains from one sample in a study of cytomegalovirus exposure and HLA in healthy donors. The data were produced by immunoSEQ multiplex PCR, yet TCRdb's version contains in-frame clones alone and is incomplete. The sample totals 100,000 to 150,000 clones. The sequenced material came from PBMCs. The source of these receptors is a man younger than 35 in good health and CMV-seronegative. Each CDR3 is given with its conserved first and last residue. A D gene is named only where the DNA matches it firmly.

d_gene	v_gene	j_gene	CDR3aa	CDR3nt
NA	TRBV2	TRBJ2-7	CASSAPRGSEQYF	TGTGCCAGCAGTGCCCCTCGGGGTTCGGAGCAGTACTTC
TRBD1	TRBV12-5	TRBJ1-1	CASGMTGGAILNTEAFF	TGTGCTAGTGGTATGACAGGGGGCGCCATCTTGAACACTGAAGCTTTCTTT
NA	TRBV28	TRBJ2-7	CASSLVVAETYEQYF	TGTGCCAGCAGTTTAGTTGTAGCGGAGACCTACGAGCAGTACTTC
TRBD1	TRBV29-1	TRBJ1-6	CSVGDRGYSPLHF	TGCAGCGTGGGGGACAGGGGTTATTCACCCCTCCACTTT
NA	TRBV27	TRBJ2-7	CASSHTVSYEQYF	TGTGCCAGCAGTCATACAGTGAGCTACGAGCAGTACTTC
NA	TRBV7-9	TRBJ1-2	CASSSRTAQSGGGYTF	TGTGCCAGCAGCTCCAGGACAGCTCAGAGCGGGGGGGGCTACACCTTC
TRBD1	TRBV4-2	TRBJ2-7	CASSQGGQGVSYEQYF	TGTGCCAGCAGCCAAGGGGGCCAGGGGGTCTCCTACGAGCAGTACTTC
NA	TRBV30	TRBJ2-5	CAWRRIQETQYF	TGTGCCTGGAGGAGGATCCAAGAGACCCAGTACTTC
TRBD1	TRBV18	TRBJ1-5	CASSPEGQVYSNQPQHF	TGTGCCAGCTCACCCGAGGGACAGGTGTATAGCAATCAGCCCCAGCATTTT
NA	TRBV19	TRBJ1-5	CASSIVFSNQPQHF	TGTGCCAGTAGTATAGTATTTAGCAATCAGCCCCAGCATTTT
TRBD1	TRBV6-1	TRBJ2-7	CATRYRGSDSYEQYF	TGTGCCACCCGATACAGGGGGTCTGACTCCTACGAGCAGTACTTC
TRBD2	TRBV30	TRBJ2-5	CAWSVGGRGAETQYF	TGTGCCTGGAGTGTTGGCGGGAGGGGGGCGGAGACCCAGTACTTC
NA	TRBV6-5	TRBJ1-3	CASSYSRGTGNTIYF	TGTGCCAGCAGTTACTCGAGAGGGACTGGAAACACCATATATTTT
TRBD1	TRBV18	TRBJ2-7	CASSSLHLDRGFYEQYF	TGTGCCAGCTCATCCTTGCATCTGGACAGGGGATTCTACGAGCAGTACTTC
TRBD1	TRBV19	TRBJ1-5	CASSQGQGLIQPQHF	TGTGCCAGTAGCCAGGGACAGGGGTTGATTCAGCCCCAGCATTTT
NA	TRBV5-1	TRBJ1-5	CASSAGSGGLPKHF	TGCGCCAGCAGCGCAGGGTCCGGGGGACTACCCAAGCATTTT